Shown below are 30 T cell receptor beta chains from a single sample sequenced in a study of identical twins (dated by TCRdb to about 2016). The method was 5' RACE. Reads for this sample came from an Illumina HiSeq 2000. The public reads were quality trimmed at Q25 with fastp and then assembled into clones with MiXCR by TCRdb, keeping productive beta chains. Here each entry gathers all rows of one CDR3 protein and keeps the most common genes and DNA. For this sample the table gives 1.5 million to 2 million distinct CDR3 sequences, of which under 35% were detected only once. Of the sample, over 0.25% is held by the ten largest clones. Material for sequencing was cord blood. The receptors stem from a newborn girl in good health.

The chain couples TRBV10-3 to TRBJ1-1; D is possibly TRBD1 (5 bases). This CDR3 contains 14 residues. Germline V gene lookup returns CDR1 ENHRY and CDR2 SYGVKD. Trimming took 8 bases from V and 0 from J, leaving 13 bases between them. CDR3 DNA sequence: TGTGCCATCGCCTCCGGAGGGGTGAACACTGAAGCTTTCTTT. Its protein is CAIASGGVNTEAFF.

The sample holds many counts of this clonotype. The V call is TRBV6-6, the J call TRBJ1-2; no clear D. V was shortened by 5 bases and J by 1 base, with 11 bases between the two germline ends. There are 14 residues in the CDR3. Looked up from germline, CDR1 is MNHNY and CDR2 is SVGAGI (reference sequence). This CDR3 is CASSHGGGNYGYTF. In nucleotides, the CDR3 is TGTGCCAGCAGTCACGGAGGTGGTAACTATGGCTACACCTTC.

V and J are TRBV7-6 and TRBJ1-1; D might be TRBD1 (5 bases). V was trimmed by 1 base and J by 11 bases, leaving 17 bases between them. The CDR3 loop spans 14 amino acids. Germline V gene sequence: CDR1 SGHVS, CDR2 FNYEAQ. DNA for the CDR3: TGTGCCAGCAGCTTAGGGCAAGGGGCCTCGAGGGCTTTCTTT. Amino acid sequence: CASSLGQGASRAFF.

This clonotype was recorded a few times. This chain links TRBV10-3 with TRBJ2-2; perhaps TRBD2 as D (6 bases). CDR3 length: 16 residues. Germline V gene sequence: CDR1 ENHRY, CDR2 SYGVKD. Deletions cut 2 bases from V and 0 bases from J, with 10 bases between. The CDR3 nucleotides read TGTGCCATCAGTGAGGTAGCGGAAACGAACACCGGGGAGCTGTTTTTT. Translating it yields CAISEVAETNTGELFF.

This clonotype was counted many times. The genes are TRBV25-1 and TRBJ2-7; D is possibly TRBD2 (7 bases). CDR3 size: 16 residues. V was clipped by 0 bases and J by 3 bases, with 15 bases between them. Per germline, CDR1 MGHDK and CDR2 SYGVNS. The CDR3 DNA reads as TGTGCCAGCAGTGAATACGTTCCGGGGGGCTTCTACGAGCAGTACTTC. Translation gives CASSEYVPGGFYEQYF.

This clonotype was seen only a few times. The chain links TRBV6-5 to TRBJ2-7; D perhaps matches TRBD1 (5 bases). Germline assignment: CDR1 MNHEY and CDR2 SVGAGI. V gave up 6 bases and J gave up 0 bases, with 12 bases separating them. The CDR3 runs 14 residues. The CDR3 coding sequence is TGTGCCAGCAGCCCCTACAGGAGCTCCTACGAGCAGTACTTC. Encoded protein: CASSPYRSSYEQYF.

The CDR3: CASSDGLVGETQYF. As DNA, the CDR3 is TGCGCCAGCAGTGATGGACTAGTCGGGGAGACCCAGTACTTC. V usage is TRBV10-1 and J usage is TRBJ2-5; 7 bases map to TRBD2. V shed 3 bases, J shed 5 bases, and the junction held 6 bases outside the gene matches. CDR3 length: 14 amino acids. The germline V gene encodes CDR1 WNHNN and CDR2 SYGVQD (reference sequence).

This clonotype was observed a handful of times. The CDR3 loop reads CSASPKSGPPSYEQYF. The DNA for the CDR3 is TGCAGTGCTAGCCCAAAATCGGGGCCCCCTTCCTACGAGCAGTACTTC. This rearrangement joins TRBV20-1 to TRBJ2-7; TRBD1 or TRBD2 may be the D gene (5 bases each). CDR3 length equals 16 residues. Trimming removed 3 bases from V and 1 base from J, with 19 bases in between. Germline CDR1 DFQATT, CDR2 SNEGSKA (reference sequence).

The gene calls are TRBV7-9 and TRBJ2-4; D tentatively fits TRBD1 or TRBD2 (6 bases each). With 4 bases removed from V and 13 bases from J, the gap between germline ends came to 23 bases. The CDR3 consists of 15 residues. Germline CDR1 is SEHNR and CDR2 is FQNEAQ (reference sequence). The DNA for the CDR3 is TGTGCCAGCAGCTCTTTAACAGGGCTAACGGGGGAGCAGTACTTC. Its protein product is CASSSLTGLTGEQYF.

The V gene is TRBV7-2, the J gene TRBJ1-2; D is perhaps TRBD1 (5 bases). The CDR3 extends over 14 amino acids. V gave up 7 bases and J gave up 2 bases, with 14 bases separating them. Germline-derived CDR1 and CDR2 are SGHTA and FQGNSA. CDR3 coding DNA: TGTGCCAGCACCCTCGAGGGGCAGAACTATGGCTACACCTTC. This translates into CASTLEGQNYGYTF.

This clonotype has only one observation. CDR3 in amino acids: CASSLPTQRLSSYNEQFF. In DNA, the CDR3 is TGTGCCAGCAGTCTCCCTACACAGCGACTGAGCTCCTACAATGAGCAGTTCTTC. V usage is TRBV12-3 or TRBV12-4 and J usage is TRBJ2-1; no clear D gene. The length of the CDR3 is 18 residues. The V gene lost 5 bases and the J gene lost 0 bases, with 20 bases spanning the gap.

The V gene is TRBV6-1, the J gene TRBJ2-1, with TRBD2 matching 7 bases. The CDR3 is 15 residues long. Losses at the gene ends were 3 bases for V and 6 bases for J; bases not matched to a gene: 8. Germline V CDR1 and CDR2: MNHNS, SASEGT. The CDR3 spells CASSEVAGVGNEQFF. The CDR3 DNA is TGTGCCAGCAGTGAGGTTGCGGGAGTTGGCAATGAGCAGTTCTTC.

The chain employs TRBV15 and TRBJ1-5, with 7 bases identical to TRBD1. In germline, CDR1 is LNHNV, CDR2 YYDKDF (reference sequence). There are 15 residues in the CDR3. V lost 1 base to trimming and J lost 1 base; unmatched junction nucleotides: 1. The CDR3 DNA sequence: TGTGCCACCAGCAGAGTGGACAGGAGCAATCAGCCCCAGCATTTT. Amino acid sequence: CATSRVDRSNQPQHF.

The chain joins TRBV28 to TRBJ1-2; D may be TRBD1 (5 bases). The CDR3 length is 14 residues. Germline values: CDR1 MDHEN, CDR2 SYDVKM. Trimming removed 2 bases at V and 7 bases at J, with 14 bases between. DNA of the CDR3: TGTGCCAGCAGTTTAGGTTCAGGGACTGGTGGCTACACCTTC. Residues: CASSLGSGTGGYTF.

This clonotype was detected only a few times. The rearrangement uses TRBV7-8 and TRBJ2-7, with D tentatively TRBD1 (5 bases). There are 17 residues in the CDR3. With 1 base removed from V and 3 bases from J, the gap between germline ends came to 19 bases. Germline V gives CDR1 SGHVS, CDR2 FQNEAQ. CDR3 sequence: CASSLGVYQGAGYEQYF. CDR3 nucleotides: TGTGCCAGCAGCTTAGGGGTTTACCAGGGCGCAGGCTACGAGCAGTACTTC.

For this clonotype: With a much larger clone just one base away, this may be a read error. CDR3 region: CSVEARDSVPNEQYF. In nucleotides, the CDR3 is TGCAGCGTTGAAGCCCGGGACTCGGTACCCAATGAGCAGTACTTC. The rearrangement joins TRBV29-1 to TRBJ2-4; weak D call: TRBD2 (6 bases). This CDR3 is 15 amino acids long. The germline V gene encodes CDR1 SQVTM and CDR2 ANQGSEA. With 1 base removed from V and 13 bases from J, the gap between germline ends came to 23 bases.

This chain joins TRBV6-6 and TRBJ1-5; D is perhaps TRBD1 (5 bases). Germline V gives CDR1 MNHNY, CDR2 SVGAGI (reference sequence). The CDR3 is made up of 14 amino acids. The ends were cut back, 6 bases at V and 5 bases at J, with 14 bases in the middle. Here the CDR3 reads CASSFSGFDQPQHF. CDR3 sequence (DNA): TGTGCCAGCAGCTTCTCAGGGTTCGATCAGCCCCAGCATTTT.

This clonotype has only one observation. V and J are TRBV27 and TRBJ2-7; 12 positions match TRBD2. The CDR3 covers 16 residues. Unmatched junction bases numbered 5, after V lost 3 bases and J lost 2 bases. Germline V gene sequence: CDR1 MNHEY, CDR2 SMNVEV (reference sequence). The CDR3 DNA sequence: TGTGCCAGCAGTTTTTCGACTAGCGGGAGAACCTACGAGCAGTACTTC. Encoded protein: CASSFSTSGRTYEQYF.

About this clonotype itself: The junction shows a germline mismatch at one end, possibly a read error. The gene calls are TRBV5-1 and TRBJ2-3, with 8 bases fitting TRBD2. Germline V CDR1 and CDR2: SGHRS, YFSETQ. The CDR3 is 15 residues long. The CDR3 nucleotides are TGCGCCGGCAGCTCGCCAGCGGGAGTGGCAGATACGCAGTATTTT. Amino acids: CAGSSPAGVADTQYF.

This clonotype was counted only a few times. V usage is TRBV28 and J usage is TRBJ2-1; the match to TRBD2 covers 11 bases. Unmatched junction bases numbered 20, after V lost 2 bases and J lost 14 bases. The CDR3 covers 18 residues. Germline CDR1 is MDHEN and CDR2 is SYDVKM. DNA for the CDR3: TGTGCCAGCAGTTTAGGCAGGGGGCGTCTAGCGGGAGGTCCTCAGAAGTTCTTC. Translated: CASSLGRGRLAGGPQKFF. The variable domain in full, completed from reference TRBV28 and TRBJ2-1, reads DVKVTQSSRYLVKRTGEKVFLECVQDMDHENMFWYRQDPGLGLRLIYFSYDVKMKEKGDIPEGYSVSREKKERFSLILESASTNQTSMYLCASSLGRGRLAGGPQKFFGPGTRLTVL.

The rearrangement uses TRBV9 and TRBJ2-7, with unresolved D. CDR3 size: 12 residues. CDR1 SGDLS and CDR2 YYNGEE come from the germline V gene. V was shortened by 3 bases and J by 7 bases, with 11 bases between the two germline ends. CDR3 sequence: CASSEFLGEQYF. CDR3 bases: TGTGCCAGCAGCGAGTTCTTGGGGGAGCAGTACTTC.

The genes are TRBV18 and TRBJ2-7; TRBD2 might be the D (5 bases). TRBJ2-5 matches the DNA end more closely, so the J call is doubtful. The CDR3 has 15 residues. Germline lookup yields CDR1 KGHSH and CDR2 LQKENI. Here the CDR3 reads CASSHTWEFRETQYF. The CDR3 DNA is TGTGCCAGCTCACACACCTGGGAGTTCCGAGAGACCCAGTACTTC.

This chain connects TRBV18 to TRBJ2-5; D call uncertain. CDR3 length: 14 amino acids. V was clipped by 0 bases and J by 5 bases, with 10 bases between them. CDR1 KGHSH and CDR2 LQKENI come from the germline V gene. CDR3 nucleotide sequence: TGTGCCAGCTCACCACCGGGCAGAGTCGAGACCCAGTACTTC. Amino acid sequence: CASSPPGRVETQYF.

The V call is TRBV6-8, the J call TRBJ2-7, with 8 nucleotides matching TRBD2. V shed 4 bases, J shed 7 bases, and the junction held 9 bases outside the gene matches. The length of the CDR3 is 14 residues. Germline V gives CDR1 MNHGY, CDR2 SAAAGT. In DNA, the CDR3 is TGTGCCAGCAGTTCCCAGCGGGAGCTGAATGAGCAGTACTTC. This codes for CASSSQRELNEQYF.

This clonotype was recorded many times. The gene calls are TRBV20-1 and TRBJ2-5; D is uncertain. Germline lookup yields CDR1 DFQATT and CDR2 SNEGSKA (reference sequence). The CDR3 sequence is 13 residues long. V shed 3 bases and J shed 0 bases, with 8 bases lying between them. As DNA, the CDR3 is TGCAGTGCTAGCGGGCAGAACCAAGAGACCCAGTACTTC. Its translation: CSASGQNQETQYF.

This chain links TRBV6-5 with TRBJ1-2; D is possibly TRBD1 (6 bases). V was cut by 1 base and J by 5 bases, with 14 bases left in between. The CDR3 length is 15 residues. Looked up from germline, CDR1 is MNHEY and CDR2 is SVGAGI. CDR3 DNA sequence: TGTGCCAGCAGTTACTTCGATCGGACAGCATATGGCTACACCTTC. It is translated as CASSYFDRTAYGYTF.

The chain employs TRBV21-1 and TRBJ1-4; the table's D call, TRBD1, was not checked against the DNA. TRBV21-1 is a documented pseudogene. The CDR3 runs 18 residues. The CDR3 DNA reads as TGTGCCAGCAGAGGAACCGGGACAGGGGTAAAAACTAATGAAAAACTGTTTTTT. Residues: CASRGTGTGVKTNEKLFF.

This clonotype occurred a few times. The chain is built from TRBV10-3 and TRBJ2-7; possible D gene TRBD1, 5 bases. The CDR3 sequence is 13 residues long. V was trimmed by 0 bases and J by 3 bases, leaving 6 bases between them. The germline CDR1 and CDR2 sequences are ENHRY and SYGVKD. CDR3 sequence reads: CAISESDNYEQYF. DNA for the CDR3: TGTGCCATCAGTGAGTCGGACAACTACGAGCAGTACTTC.

The sample holds a few counts of this clonotype. The junction and the germline gene differ at one end; a read error may be behind it. V and J are TRBV27 and TRBJ1-2; a weak D match, TRBD1 (6 bases). CDR1 and CDR2 (germline): MNHEY, SMNVEV (reference sequence). The CDR3 totals 14 residues. CDR3 sequence reads: CAGSDPTGRSGYTF. Written as DNA, the CDR3 is TGTGCCGGCAGTGACCCTACAGGGAGGTCGGGCTACACCTTC.

V usage is TRBV6-6 and J usage is TRBJ2-1; 10 positions match TRBD1. The CDR3 spans 17 residues. Germline V gene sequence: CDR1 MNHNY, CDR2 SVGAGI (reference sequence). V shed 7 bases and J 7 bases; nucleotides not matched to a gene: 16. CDR3 nucleotide sequence: TGTGCCAGCACCGAGGGAATGCGACAGGGGGCCTTGAATGAGCAGTTCTTC. Its protein product is CASTEGMRQGALNEQFF.